Listed below are T cell receptor beta chains from one sample, sequenced in a study of OX40 agonist ivuxolimab in advanced cancers. The data were produced by immunoSEQ multiplex PCR, yet TCRdb's version contains in-frame clones alone and is incomplete. The profile covers about 86,000 clones, with 70% to 90% appearing a single time and roughly 1.4% taken by the ten largest. Specimen: CD4+ or CD8+ T cells sorted from blood, collected in a trial of the OX40 agonist ivuxolimab. The receptors here all came from an adult with an advanced solid tumor such as melanoma, head and neck, liver or kidney cancer. The CDR3 runs from the conserved cysteine through the conserved F or W. Fields, in order: CDR3 length, D gene, J gene, clone size, V gene, CDR3 protein, CDR3 DNA. The D gene is left open where the match is weak. The listing skips clone size in some rows; elsewhere it reads once, few, many or a size class.

>19|TRBD2|TRBJ2-1|-|TRBV19
CASSIWVVASGRINNEQFF
TGTGCCAGTAGTATTTGGGTCGTGGCTAGCGGGCGTATTAACAATGAGCAGTTCTTC
>16|TRBD1|TRBJ2-7|-|TRBV5-4
CASSLGQGIESYEQYF
TGTGCCAGCAGCTTGGGACAGGGAATCGAAAGCTACGAGCAGTACTTC
>15|-|TRBJ1-1|-|TRBV14
CASSDGGHQNTEAFF
TGTGCCAGCAGCGACGGCGGCCACCAGAACACTGAAGCTTTCTTT
>15|-|TRBJ1-5|-|TRBV7-3
CASSLTLGVNQPQHF
TGTGCCAGCAGCTTAACACTAGGGGTTAATCAGCCCCAGCATTTT
>16|TRBD1|TRBJ1-5|once|TRBV6-5
CASSYSRDRANQPQHF
TGTGCCAGCAGTTACTCTCGGGACAGGGCAAATCAGCCCCAGCATTTT
>16|-|TRBJ1-2|-|TRBV28
CASRTPVEGKNYGYTF
TGTGCCAGCAGGACCCCCGTGGAGGGCAAAAACTATGGCTACACCTTC
>14|-|TRBJ2-1|-|TRBV18
CASSPTSSYNEQFF
TGTGCCAGCTCACCAACCAGCTCCTACAATGAGCAGTTCTTC
>18|-|TRBJ2-1|-|TRBV7-2
CASSTRSPGRSSYNEQFF
TGTGCCAGCAGCACCCGGTCTCCGGGACGCAGCTCCTACAATGAGCAGTTCTTC
>15|-|TRBJ2-3|-|TRBV5-6
CASSFGQGATDTQYF
TGTGCCAGCAGCTTCGGGCAGGGCGCCACAGATACGCAGTATTTT
>11|-|TRBJ2-1|-|TRBV20-1
CSAISVGEQFF
TGCAGTGCCATCAGCGTTGGGGAGCAGTTCTTC
>15|TRBD2|TRBJ2-7|-|TRBV10-3
CAISDRAGETYEQYF
TGTGCCATCAGTGATAGAGCGGGAGAGACCTACGAGCAGTACTTC
>13|-|TRBJ1-1|-|TRBV6-1
CASRGMLNTEAFF
TGTGCCAGCAGAGGGATGCTGAACACTGAAGCTTTCTTT
>15|-|TRBJ2-1|-|TRBV9
CASSVAPRGTNEQFF
TGTGCCAGCAGCGTAGCCCCCAGGGGAACAAATGAGCAGTTCTTC
>17|-|TRBJ1-3|-|TRBV10-2
CASSDPGTLWAGNTIYF
TGCGCCAGCAGTGACCCCGGGACCCTTTGGGCAGGAAACACCATATATTTT
>15|-|TRBJ2-1|-|TRBV19
CASSVLAEAPHEQFF
TGTGCCAGTAGTGTATTAGCGGAGGCGCCTCATGAGCAGTTCTTC
>17|TRBD2|TRBJ2-7|-|TRBV7-2
CASSLPQPLAGDYEQYF
TGTGCCAGCAGCTTACCTCAACCCCTTGCGGGGGACTACGAGCAGTACTTC
>11|TRBD1|TRBJ2-5|-|TRBV6-1
CASFRGETQYF
TGTGCCAGCTTCAGGGGGGAGACCCAGTACTTC
>13|-|TRBJ1-1|-|TRBV5-1
CASSIGQGTEAFF
TGCGCCAGCAGCATCGGGCAGGGCACTGAAGCTTTCTTT
>15|-|TRBJ2-6|-|TRBV7-9
CASRLWGAGANVLTF
TGTGCCAGCAGACTGTGGGGCGCTGGGGCCAACGTCCTGACTTTC
>14|-|TRBJ2-7|-|TRBV27
CASRQQGRNYEQYF
TGTGCCAGCAGACAACAGGGTCGAAACTACGAGCAGTACTTC
>16|-|TRBJ1-4|-|TRBV7-2
CASSLRRGRTNEKLFF
TGTGCCAGCAGCTTAAGACGTGGGAGAACTAATGAAAAACTGTTTTTT
>16|TRBD2|TRBJ2-1|-|TRBV10-2
CASSPPAGVGRNEQFF
TGCGCCAGCAGTCCACCAGCGGGAGTGGGAAGGAATGAGCAGTTCTTC
>16|TRBD2|TRBJ2-2|-|TRBV5-5
CASSTRGGADTGELFF
TGTGCCAGCAGCACGCGGGGGGGCGCAGACACCGGGGAGCTGTTTTTT
>13|-|TRBJ1-1|-|TRBV27
CASSLRENTEAFF
TGTGCCAGCAGTTTACGGGAGAACACTGAAGCTTTCTTT
>17|TRBD1|TRBJ2-7|-|TRBV5-5
CASSQWAGGQGTHEQYF
TGTGCCAGCAGCCAGTGGGCAGGGGGACAGGGTACCCACGAGCAGTACTTC
>19|-|TRBJ2-7|-|TRBV4-1
CASSQEILSPGLFNYEQYF
TGCGCCAGCAGCCAAGAAATATTAAGTCCGGGACTCTTTAACTACGAGCAGTACTTC
>15|-|TRBJ1-2|-|TRBV27
CASSPSRGINYGYTF
TGTGCCAGCAGTCCTTCTAGGGGTATTAACTATGGCTACACCTTC
>15|-|TRBJ2-3|-|TRBV11-1
CASSLEGRLTDTQYF
TGTGCCAGCAGCTTAGAAGGAAGACTCACAGATACGCAGTATTTT
>16|TRBD2|TRBJ2-2|-|TRBV7-2
CASLQRGGLNTGELFF
TGTGCCAGCCTCCAGCGGGGGGGCCTGAACACCGGGGAGCTGTTTTTT
>13|-|TRBJ1-1|-|TRBV18
CASSRTQNTEAFF
TGTGCCAGCTCACGAACTCAGAACACTGAAGCTTTCTTT
>15|TRBD1|TRBJ2-7|once|TRBV5-1
CASSLSGTGGHEQYF
TGCGCCAGCAGCTTGTCCGGGACAGGGGGACACGAGCAGTACTTC
>14|TRBD1|TRBJ2-3|-|TRBV7-2
CASSLGGQGETQYF
TGTGCCAGCAGCTTAGGAGGACAGGGCGAAACGCAGTATTTT
>14|-|TRBJ1-2|-|TRBV7-9
CASSLDPSDYGYTF
TGTGCCAGCAGCTTAGACCCAAGCGACTATGGCTACACCTTC
>13|-|TRBJ1-4|-|TRBV30
CAWSGDHNEKLFF
TGTGCCTGGAGTGGGGACCATAATGAAAAACTGTTTTTT
>15|-|TRBJ1-5|-|TRBV19
CASTPGRTTRQPQHF
TGTGCCAGTACCCCGGGCCGAACAACCCGCCAGCCCCAGCATTTT
>13|-|TRBJ1-4|-|TRBV2
CASDGGTNEKLFF
TGTGCCAGCGACGGGGGCACTAATGAAAAACTGTTTTTT
>18|TRBD1|TRBJ1-6|-|TRBV6-1
CASSEVGGQGAQNSPLHF
TGTGCCAGCAGTGAAGTAGGGGGACAGGGGGCGCAAAATTCACCCCTCCACTTT
>16|-|TRBJ1-4|-|TRBV5-4
CASSLNLGSGNEKLFF
TGTGCCAGCAGCTTAAACCTGGGATCGGGTAATGAAAAACTGTTTTTT